This paragraph covers one T cell receptor (beta chain) sequence. Seattle's enrolled individuals joined amid active infection and were then monitored longitudinally. The sample belongs to a study of blood T cell repertoires in COVID-19. The wider study: Both acute and convalescent COVID-19 samples were obtained from the United States, Italy and Spain. PBMCs, B-cell-depleted T cells, or T cells were the source of the cDNA or gDNA that made up the material.

In the original workflow: Estimation of nucleated cell counts relied on the amplification of reference gene primers. Clones were read by immunoSEQ multiplex PCR, and TCRdb kept only the in-frame ones, dropping some. D and trimming were read from the DNA, whereas the V and J calls and clone size are those reported in that table. The sample records about 370,000 clones, more than 80% being singletons. This CDR3 spans 14 amino acids. CDR1 and CDR2 from the germline V gene are SQVTM and ANQGSEA. The V gene lost 3 bases and the J gene lost 3 bases, with 15 bases spanning the gap. Sequenced material: peripheral blood. This TCR was sampled from a woman aged 30 to 39 with COVID-19, enrolled during active disease. This chain links TRBV29-1 with TRBJ2-7; a weak D match, TRBD1 (5 bases). Written as DNA, the CDR3 is TGCAGCGTTGACACCCAGGGCTCTGGCTACGAGCAGTACTTC. Translation gives CSVDTQGSGYEQYF.